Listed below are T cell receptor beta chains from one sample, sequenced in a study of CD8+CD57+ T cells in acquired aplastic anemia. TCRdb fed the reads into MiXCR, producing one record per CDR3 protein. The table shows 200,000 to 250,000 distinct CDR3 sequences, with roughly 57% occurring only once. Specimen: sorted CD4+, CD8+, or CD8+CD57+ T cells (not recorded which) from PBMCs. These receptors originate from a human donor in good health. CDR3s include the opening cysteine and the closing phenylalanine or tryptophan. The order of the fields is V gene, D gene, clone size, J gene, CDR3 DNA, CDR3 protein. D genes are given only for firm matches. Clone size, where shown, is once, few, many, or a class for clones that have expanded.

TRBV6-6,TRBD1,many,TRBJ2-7,TGTGCCAGCAGTTCCGGGACAGGGCAGGACGAGCAGTACTTC,CASSSGTGQDEQYF
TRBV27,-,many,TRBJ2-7,TGTGCCAGCAGTTTGGTACGGAACTTTTACGAGCAGTACTTC,CASSLVRNFYEQYF
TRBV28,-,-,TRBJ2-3,TGTGCCAGCAGTTTGCAGTGGGGGCCGAGCACAGATACGCAGTATTTT,CASSLQWGPSTDTQYF
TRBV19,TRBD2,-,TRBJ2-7,TGTGCCAGTAGTATGGGACTAGCGGACTCCTACGAGCAGTACTTC,CASSMGLADSYEQYF
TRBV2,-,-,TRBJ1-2,TGTGCCAGCAGTGGAGGCACGGCGGCGAAGGGTGGCTACACCTTC,CASSGGTAAKGGYTF
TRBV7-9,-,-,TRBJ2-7,TGTGCCAGCAGCCCAGGGGGGGTTTCCTACGAGCAGTACTTC,CASSPGGVSYEQYF
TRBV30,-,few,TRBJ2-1,TGTGCCTGGAGAGAGATGTCCGCAGAAATCAATGAGCAGTTCTTC,CAWREMSAEINEQFF
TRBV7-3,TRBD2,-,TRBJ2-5,TGTGCCAGCAGCAACGCGCTAGCGGCCCAAGAGACCCAGTACTTC,CASSNALAAQETQYF
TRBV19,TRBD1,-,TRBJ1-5,TGTGCCAGTAGAAGGACAGGGGAAAATCAGCCCCAGCATTTT,CASRRTGENQPQHF
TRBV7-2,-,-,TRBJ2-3,TGTGCCAGCAGCTTAGATGTGGGGCAGGGGGATACGCAGTATTTT,CASSLDVGQGDTQYF
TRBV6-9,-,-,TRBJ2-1,TGTGCCAGCAGTGAAGCCGGTGATGAGCAGTTCTTC,CASSEAGDEQFF
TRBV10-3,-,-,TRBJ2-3,TGTGCCATCAGGGAAGTGGTGACAGCCTTCACAGATACGCAGTATTTT,CAIREVVTAFTDTQYF
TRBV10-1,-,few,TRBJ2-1,TGCGCCCGGCGATACGGGGGTTTCTCGGCCTTTCCTGAGTTCTTC,CARRYGGFSAFPEFF
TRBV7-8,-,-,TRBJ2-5,TGTGCCAGCAGCACCGAGGGGGGGCCAGTGGAGACCCAGTACTTC,CASSTEGGPVETQYF
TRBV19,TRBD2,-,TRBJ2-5,TGTGCTCCCAGCCTGGTGGCGGGAGGGCCTAGCGAGACCCAGTACTTC,CAPSLVAGGPSETQYF
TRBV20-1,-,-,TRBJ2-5,TGCAGTGCCCTTGCCTCTTTTGGGGCGGGACGGGAGACCCAGTACTTC,CSALASFGAGRETQYF
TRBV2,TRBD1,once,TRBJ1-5,TGTGCCAGCAACCGACAGGGGAATCAGCCCCAGCATTTT,CASNRQGNQPQHF
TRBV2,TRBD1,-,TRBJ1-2,TGTGCCAGCAGCAGCCGGGACAGGGGGCGTCGAGGCTACACCTTC,CASSSRDRGRRGYTF
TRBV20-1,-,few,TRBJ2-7,TGCAGTGCCAGCAGTGAACCTAACTACGAGCAGTACTTC,CSASSEPNYEQYF
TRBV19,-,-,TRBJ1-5,TGTGCCAGTAGTATGTTCGGGTTTGAGCAGCCCCAGCATTTT,CASSMFGFEQPQHF
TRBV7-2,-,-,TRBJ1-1,TGTGCCGGCAGCGTGGTGGGCACTGAAGCTTTCTTT,CAGSVVGTEAFF
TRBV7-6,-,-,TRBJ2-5,TGTGCCACCAACCCAGGGTTTGAGGAGACCCAGTACTTC,CATNPGFEETQYF
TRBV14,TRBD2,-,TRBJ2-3,TGTGCCAGCAGCCCCCAGTGGCCTAGCGGGATAACGCAGTATTTT,CASSPQWPSGITQYF
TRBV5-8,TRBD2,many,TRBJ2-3,TGTGCCAGCAGCAGGGAGGGACGGCAGTATTTT,CASSREGRQYF
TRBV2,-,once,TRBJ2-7,TGTGCCAGCAGTGAGAACTCCGGGACCTACTCCTACGAGCAGTACTTC,CASSENSGTYSYEQYF
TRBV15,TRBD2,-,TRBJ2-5,TGTGCCACCAGCAGTCCCGGGACTAGCGGGGCCCTCGAGTACTTC,CATSSPGTSGALEYF
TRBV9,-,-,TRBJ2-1,TGTGCCAGCAGCCAAACGACAGGGACTGGCTACAATGAGCAGTTCTTC,CASSQTTGTGYNEQFF
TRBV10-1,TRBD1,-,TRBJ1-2,TGCGCCAGCAGTGGTGGGACAGTGGAAGGCTACACCTTC,CASSGGTVEGYTF
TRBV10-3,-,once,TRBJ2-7,TGTGCCATCAGTGAGGAAGGAACCAATTCCTACGAACAGTACTTC,CAISEEGTNSYEQYF
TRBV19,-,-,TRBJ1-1,TGTGCCAGTAGGAGGGACCCCCGCAAAGGGACTGAAGCTTTCTTT,CASRRDPRKGTEAFF
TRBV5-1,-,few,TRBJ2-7,TGCGCCAGCAGCTCAGGGACCTTCACGGTCGAGCAGTACTTC,CASSSGTFTVEQYF
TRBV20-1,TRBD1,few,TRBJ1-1,TGCAGTGCTAGGGACAGGTCGGCACCGAACACTGAAGCTTTCTTT,CSARDRSAPNTEAFF
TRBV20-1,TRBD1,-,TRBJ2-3,TGCAGTGCCAGCAGTCGACAGGGGGTTTCAGATACGCAGTATTTT,CSASSRQGVSDTQYF
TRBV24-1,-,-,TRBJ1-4,TGTGCCACCAGTGATCCACTCGGCCAGGCTGGAAAACTGTTTTTT,CATSDPLGQAGKLFF
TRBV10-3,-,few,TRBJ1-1,TGTGCCATCAGGGAAACAGGGAACACTGAAGCTTTCTTT,CAIRETGNTEAFF
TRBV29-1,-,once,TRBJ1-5,TGCAGCGTTGAAACAGCAGGGGTGGTTCAGCCCCAGCATTTT,CSVETAGVVQPQHF
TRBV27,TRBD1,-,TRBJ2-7,TGTGCCAGCCGCAGGGGGCGTTTCCCCTACGAGCAGTACTTC,CASRRGRFPYEQYF
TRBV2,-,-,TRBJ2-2,TGTGCCGGAGTGGCAGGGGCTAACACCGGGGAGCTGTTTTTT,CAGVAGANTGELFF
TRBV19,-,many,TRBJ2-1,TGTGCCAGTAGTTCCCCACCGGGAAGTGCGTACAATGAGCAGTTCTTC,CASSSPPGSAYNEQFF
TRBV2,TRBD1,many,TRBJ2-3,TGTGCCAGCAGTGACCCCGCTGGGACAGAGGGCACAGATACGCAGTATTTT,CASSDPAGTEGTDTQYF
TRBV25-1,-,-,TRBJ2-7,TGTGCCAGCAGTGAATTGCTACGATACGAGCAGTACTTC,CASSELLRYEQYF
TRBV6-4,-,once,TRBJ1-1,TGTGCCAGCAGTGACCGGGAATCGAACACTGAAGCTTTCTTT,CASSDRESNTEAFF
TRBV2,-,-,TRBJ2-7,TGTGCCAGCAGTGATGGGGGAGTTTCGGTAAGGGACTTC,CASSDGGVSVRDF
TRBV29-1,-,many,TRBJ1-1,TGCAGCGTTGATGATGGGGTGTCAAGGAACACTGAAGCTTTCTTT,CSVDDGVSRNTEAFF
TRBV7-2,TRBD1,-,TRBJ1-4,TGTGCCAGCAGCAGAAGACAGGGGCGGAGTGAAAAACTGTTTTTT,CASSRRQGRSEKLFF
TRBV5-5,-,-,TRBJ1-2,TGTGCCAGCAGCTTAAAAGGACAGCTTTCGTACACCTTC,CASSLKGQLSYTF
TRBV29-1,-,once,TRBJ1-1,TGCAGCGTTGAACCCCGGCCCTTGTTGAACACTGAAGCTTTCTTT,CSVEPRPLLNTEAFF
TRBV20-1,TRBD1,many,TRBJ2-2,TGCAGTGCCACGTCGGGACAGCCCAACACCGGGGAGCTGTTTTTT,CSATSGQPNTGELFF
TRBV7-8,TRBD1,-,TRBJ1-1,TGTGCCAGCAGCCCGTTGACAGGGATGGATAGCACTGAAGCTTTCTTT,CASSPLTGMDSTEAFF
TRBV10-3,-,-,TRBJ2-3,TGTGCCATCAGTGACAGCTCATCTAGCACAGATACGCGGTATTTT,CAISDSSSSTDTRYF
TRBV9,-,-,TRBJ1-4,TGTGCCAGCAGCGTAGAAGGGGCGGGAGCTAAACTGTTTTTT,CASSVEGAGAKLFF
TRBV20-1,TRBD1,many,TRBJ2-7,TGCAGTGCTAGAGGGACAGGTTCCTACGAGCAGTACTTC,CSARGTGSYEQYF
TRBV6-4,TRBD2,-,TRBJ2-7,TGTGCCAGCAGGAGAGAGTCTAGCGGGGGGTACGCCTACGAGCAGTACTTC,CASRRESSGGYAYEQYF